This T cell receptor beta chain stems from a study of beta chain features in type 1 diabetes. Study results and limitations: Among all four CD4+ subsets, Type 1 diabetes patients had TCRB CDR3s that were moderately but significantly shorter.

The study reverse transcribed the entire isolated RNA, so it sequenced expressed TCRB transcripts. The data were produced by immunoSEQ multiplex PCR, yet TCRdb's version contains in-frame clones alone and is incomplete. This sample has approximately 250,000 clones, with around 24% found just once. A remark on this clone: Its specificity is not known.

The sequenced sample was naive CD4+ T cells from blood. This TCR derives from a woman aged 25 to 39 with type 1 diabetes.

The CDR3, as DNA: TGTGCCAGCAGCGAGGGAGTGGCCGGGGAGCTGTTTTTT. The encoded protein is CASSEGVAGELFF. The chain has TRBV9 and TRBJ2-2, with D possibly being TRBD2 (5 bases). V shed 3 bases and J shed 6 bases, with 9 bases lying between them. Germline loops: CDR1 SGDLS, CDR2 YYNGEE. This CDR3 has 13 residues.